The rows below give T cell receptor beta chains drawn from one sample of a study of T cells in Graves' hyperthyroidism and ophthalmopathy. One entry per CDR3 protein results from TCRdb running MiXCR on the multiplex PCR reads. The sample shows 500,000 to 650,000 distinct CDR3 sequences, about 20% of them seen only once. Sequencing was done on a sample of blood. All receptors derive from a man aged 35 to 55 with Graves' ophthalmopathy. The CDR3 runs from the conserved cysteine through the conserved F or W.

>TRBJ1-2|TRBV30
CAWSPGQGYGYTF
>TRBJ2-7|TRBV27
CASSPPAGGHYEQYF
>TRBJ1-4|TRBV3-1
CASSSTTATTNEKLFF
>TRBJ1-1|TRBV5-1
CAGSLSANTEAFF
>TRBJ1-4|TRBV30
CAWRRDSEKLFF
>TRBJ2-1|TRBV19
CASRGLADHNEQFF
>TRBJ2-5|TRBV9
CASSVSGYRQETQYF
>TRBJ2-3|TRBV7-3
CASSPSAQDTQYF
>TRBJ1-1|TRBV2
CASSDTAGFGDTEAFF
>TRBJ1-1|TRBV12-3/TRBV12-4
CASSPGTGVPEAFF